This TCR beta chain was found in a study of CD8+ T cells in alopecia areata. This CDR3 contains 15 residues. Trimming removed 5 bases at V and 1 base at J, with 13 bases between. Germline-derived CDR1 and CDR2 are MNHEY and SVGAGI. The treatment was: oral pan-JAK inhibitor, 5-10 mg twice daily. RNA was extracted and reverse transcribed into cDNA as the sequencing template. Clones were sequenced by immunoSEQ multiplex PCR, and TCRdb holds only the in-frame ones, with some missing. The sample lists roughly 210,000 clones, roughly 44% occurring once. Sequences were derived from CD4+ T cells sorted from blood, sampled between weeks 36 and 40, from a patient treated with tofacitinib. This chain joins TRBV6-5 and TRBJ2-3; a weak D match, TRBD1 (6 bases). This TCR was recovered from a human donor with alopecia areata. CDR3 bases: TGTGCCAGCAGTCCTACAGGGTACCGCACAGATACGCAGTATTTT. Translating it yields CASSPTGYRTDTQYF.